These T cell receptor beta chains were read from a single sample in a study of blood T cell repertoires in COVID-19. TCRdb keeps only in-frame clones here, not all; method: immunoSEQ multiplex PCR. The repertoire holds about 430,000 clones, about 88% seen once, with approximately 1.5% in the top ten. Sequencing input: PBMCs or T cells enriched from blood (not recorded which). The source is a woman under 30 who had been exposed to COVID-19. Each CDR3 is given with its conserved first and last residue. The D gene is left open where the match is weak. Clone size is stated in some rows and not others, as once, few, many or a class when expanded.

cdr3_nt cdr3_aa d_call j_call v_call clone_size
TGTGCCAGCAGCTTTGGACTAGCGGGAGCTTTTGGTGAGCAGTTCTTC CASSFGLAGAFGEQFF TRBD2 TRBJ2-1 TRBV13 .
TGTGCCAGCAGCATAAACGCGAATCAGCCCCAGCATTTT CASSINANQPQHF . TRBJ1-5 TRBV7-3 .
TGTGCCAGCAGTTTCGGGGATACTAGGAAGACCCAGTACTTC CASSFGDTRKTQYF . TRBJ2-5 TRBV6-2/TRBV6-3 .
TGTGCCTGGACGAGGGGGCTCGCTGAAGCTTTCTTT CAWTRGLAEAFF TRBD1 TRBJ1-1 TRBV30 .
TGTGCCAGCTCACCAGAGCGGGGCCCTAGCTCCTACGAGCAGTACTTC CASSPERGPSSYEQYF TRBD2 TRBJ2-7 TRBV18 .
TGTGCCAGCTCACCATTCACTAGCGGAGGGGGCACAGATACGCAGTATTTT CASSPFTSGGGTDTQYF TRBD2 TRBJ2-3 TRBV18 .
TGTGCCAGCTCACCACCGGGAGGGACTCCCAATCAGCCCCAGCATTTT CASSPPGGTPNQPQHF . TRBJ1-5 TRBV18 .
TGCGCCAGCAGCTGGTGGTTGAGGGCGGAGACCGGGGAGCTGTTTTTT CASSWWLRAETGELFF . TRBJ2-2 TRBV5-1 .
TGTGCCAGCAGCTATTCAACAGGGAATTCGTACGAGCAGTACTTC CASSYSTGNSYEQYF . TRBJ2-7 TRBV11-2 .
TGCGCCAGCACACCGGGACAGGGCACAGATACGCAGTATTTT CASTPGQGTDTQYF TRBD1 TRBJ2-3 TRBV5-1 .
TGCGCCAGCAGCCAAGATAAGTCAGATAATTCACCCCTCCACTTT CASSQDKSDNSPLHF . TRBJ1-6 TRBV4-3 .
TGTGCCAGCAGCCCCCCTAGCACAGATACGCAGTATTTT CASSPPSTDTQYF . TRBJ2-3 TRBV5-6 .
TGTGCCAGCAGCTTGACAGGGCCCGAAAAACTGTTTTTT CASSLTGPEKLFF TRBD1 TRBJ1-4 TRBV7-9 once
TGTGCCAGCAGCTCCTATCTTACTCGGGCCAACGTCCTGACTTTC CASSSYLTRANVLTF . TRBJ2-6 TRBV7-2 .
TGCGCCAGCAGCTTCCTAGGACAGTCGAACACTGAAGCTTTCTTT CASSFLGQSNTEAFF . TRBJ1-1 TRBV5-1 .
TGTGCCAGCAGCCGGGACGAGCGGGGGAATACGGAGCAGTACTTC CASSRDERGNTEQYF TRBD2 TRBJ2-7 TRBV5-6 few
TGTGCCTGGGGGCCGGAGACCCAGTACTTC CAWGPETQYF . TRBJ2-5 TRBV2 .
TGTGCCAGCAGCTTACGGTGGGCGGACTGTCAAGAGACCCAGTACTTC CASSLRWADCQETQYF . TRBJ2-5 TRBV7-4 once
TGTGCCAGCAGTCGTGGGCGGGACTACCTATACAATGAGCAGTTCTTC CASSRGRDYLYNEQFF TRBD2 TRBJ2-1 TRBV27 .
TGTGCCAGCAGCGAGGGGGACAGCTCCTACGAGCAGTACTTC CASSEGDSSYEQYF TRBD1 TRBJ2-7 TRBV9 .
TGCAGCGTTGAAGACCCAGGGGGCGCCCGGGAAAAACTGTTTTTT CSVEDPGGAREKLFF TRBD1 TRBJ1-4 TRBV29-1 .
TGTGCCATCAGTGTGGGCCAAGGCCAAGGAAACATTCAGTACTTC CAISVGQGQGNIQYF . TRBJ2-4 TRBV10-3 .
TGTGCCAGCAGCTCGGGGTGGTCTAATGAAAAACTGTTTTTT CASSSGWSNEKLFF . TRBJ1-4 TRBV7-2 .
TGTGCCACCAGCAGAGATCTACCTAACGAGCAGTACTTC CATSRDLPNEQYF . TRBJ2-7 TRBV15 once
TGTGCCAGCTCAATTGGACAGGAAAACAATGAGCAGTTCTTC CASSIGQENNEQFF TRBD1 TRBJ2-1 TRBV18 .
TGCAGTGCTAGTGATGTAGGCGGCCAGAACACTGAAGCTTTCTTT CSASDVGGQNTEAFF . TRBJ1-1 TRBV20-1 .
TGTGCCACCCCTCCGGGACAGTCCTCTGGGGCCAACGTCCTGACTTTC CATPPGQSSGANVLTF TRBD1 TRBJ2-6 TRBV27 .
TGTGCCAGCACTCCCGGGACTAGCGGGATAACCTACAATGAGCAGTTCTTC CASTPGTSGITYNEQFF TRBD2 TRBJ2-1 TRBV28 .
TGTGCCAGCAGTTTACCTGACTCTCTTAATAGCAATCAGCCCCAGCATTTT CASSLPDSLNSNQPQHF . TRBJ1-5 TRBV28 few
TGTGCCAGCAGTTCAGGGGGTCTGGGCACTGAAGCTTTCTTT CASSSGGLGTEAFF TRBD1 TRBJ1-1 TRBV27 once
TGTGCCAGTAGTATAGCTCGCAATCAGCCCCAGCATTTT CASSIARNQPQHF . TRBJ1-5 TRBV19 once
TGCGCCAGCAGCTTGGAAGGGAGGAACACTGAAGCTTTCTTT CASSLEGRNTEAFF . TRBJ1-1 TRBV5-1 few
TGTGCCAGCAGCGGGCCGAGACAGGGGGCCGGAACAGATACGCAGTATTTT CASSGPRQGAGTDTQYF TRBD1 TRBJ2-3 TRBV9 once
TGTGCCAGCAGTCCCGGAGACAGGGGGCGCGAGCAGTACTTC CASSPGDRGREQYF TRBD1 TRBJ2-7 TRBV28 .
TGTGCCAGCAGTTACTCGAGATGGGAGACCCAGTACTTC CASSYSRWETQYF . TRBJ2-5 TRBV6-5 once
TGCGCCAGCAGTCAAAGGCAGGCCCCCTACGAGCAGTACTTC CASSQRQAPYEQYF . TRBJ2-7 TRBV23-1 .
TGTGCCAGCAGTGATTGGGACAGGGGGTTGCGCTCTGGGGCCAACGTCCTGACTTTC CASSDWDRGLRSGANVLTF TRBD1 TRBJ2-6 TRBV6-4 once
TGTGCCAGCAGCCAAGATAGCAGGGGTGGGAGTACGCAGTATTTT CASSQDSRGGSTQYF . TRBJ2-3 TRBV4-2 .
TGTGCCAGCAGCTTAAGGGGACATTCTGGGGCCAACGTCCTGACTTTC CASSLRGHSGANVLTF . TRBJ2-6 TRBV7-2 .
TGTGCCAGCAGTGACTCGCTAGCGGACTACAATGAGCAGTTCTTC CASSDSLADYNEQFF TRBD2 TRBJ2-1 TRBV6-4 .
TGTGCCAGCAGCCGGGACGGACAGGGCTCCTACGAGCAGTACTTC CASSRDGQGSYEQYF TRBD1 TRBJ2-7 TRBV11-3 .
TGTGCCAGCAGCCAAGGGACTAGCGGGAGCTTGGAGGGAGATACGCAGTATTTT CASSQGTSGSLEGDTQYF TRBD2 TRBJ2-3 TRBV4-2 .
TGTGCCTGGAGTAGGGGTTTAGCGGCAGTCACAGATACGCAGTATTTT CAWSRGLAAVTDTQYF . TRBJ2-3 TRBV30 .
TGTGCCAGCAGGGGGACAGGGTCGGGAAACACCATATATTTT CASRGTGSGNTIYF TRBD1 TRBJ1-3 TRBV2 .
TGTGCCAGCAGTTTACGGCCCGCAACAGGTGGGGGGGGCTACACCTTC CASSLRPATGGGGYTF . TRBJ1-2 TRBV27 .
TGTGCCAGCTGGCGGGACAGGGCCCCGAACACTGAAGCTTTCTTT CASWRDRAPNTEAFF TRBD1 TRBJ1-1 TRBV18 .
TGTGCCGGCCGGACAGGGGGCTATGGCTACACCTTC CAGRTGGYGYTF TRBD1 TRBJ1-2 TRBV2 .
TGTGCCAGCAGCGTAAGGGGGGAGACCCAGTACTTC CASSVRGETQYF . TRBJ2-5 TRBV9 once
TGTGCCAGCAGTCCAAGAAAAGTAGCGGAAACATCCTACAATGAGCAGTTCTTC CASSPRKVAETSYNEQFF . TRBJ2-1 TRBV7-9 .
TGTGCCAGCTCGCCCGTGGGACTAGCGGGAGGTGCCACCGGGGAGCTGTTTTTT CASSPVGLAGGATGELFF TRBD2 TRBJ2-2 TRBV18 .
TGTGCCAGCAGCTTAGGGTCGGGTTACGAGCAGTACTTC CASSLGSGYEQYF . TRBJ2-7 TRBV13 .
TGTGCCAGCAGCCAAGACCCCCATAGCACAGATACGCAGTATTTT CASSQDPHSTDTQYF . TRBJ2-3 TRBV4-2 .
TGTGCCAGCTCACCACAGGACAGAAGTGGGGACTACACCTTC CASSPQDRSGDYTF . TRBJ1-2 TRBV18 .
TGTGCCAGCAGCCCTAGATGGACTAGCGGGGGGCAGGGAGAGACCCAGTACTTC CASSPRWTSGGQGETQYF TRBD2 TRBJ2-5 TRBV11-2 .
TGTGCCAGCAGTCGAGCGGGGTCCCAAGAGACCCAGTACTTC CASSRAGSQETQYF TRBD2 TRBJ2-5 TRBV6-5 .
TGTGCCAGCAGCCAAAGACGGGACAGGGGGCCCTACGAGCAGTACTTC CASSQRRDRGPYEQYF TRBD1 TRBJ2-7 TRBV7-2 few
TGTGCCAGCAGTGAGCAGGACAGATCATTATATGGCTACACCTTC CASSEQDRSLYGYTF . TRBJ1-2 TRBV2 .
TGTGCCAGCAGCCCCACGGAGGGGATTAATGAAAAACTGTTTTTT CASSPTEGINEKLFF . TRBJ1-4 TRBV7-9 .
TGCGCCAGCAGCTGGGGGGGTAGCACAGATACGCAGTATTTT CASSWGGSTDTQYF TRBD2 TRBJ2-3 TRBV5-1 .